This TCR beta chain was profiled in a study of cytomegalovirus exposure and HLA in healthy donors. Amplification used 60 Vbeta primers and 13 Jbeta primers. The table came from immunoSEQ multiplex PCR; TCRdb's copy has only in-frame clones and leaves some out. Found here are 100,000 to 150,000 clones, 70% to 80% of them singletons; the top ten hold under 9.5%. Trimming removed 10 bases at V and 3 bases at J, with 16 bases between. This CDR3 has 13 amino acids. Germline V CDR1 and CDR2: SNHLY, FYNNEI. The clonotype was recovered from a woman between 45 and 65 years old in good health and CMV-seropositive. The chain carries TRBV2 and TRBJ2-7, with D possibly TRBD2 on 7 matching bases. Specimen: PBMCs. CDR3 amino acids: CATWGGGGYEQYF. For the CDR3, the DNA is TGTGCCACCTGGGGGGGAGGGGGCTACGAGCAGTACTTC.